The 30 T cell receptor beta chains below all came from one sample that was sequenced in a study of T-cell reconstitution after alpha-beta-depleted transplantation in children. Unique molecular identifiers featured in how the TCRbeta library was prepared. TCRdb re-called the PCR reads through MiXCR, storing one row per CDR3 protein. This table has roughly 670,000 distinct CDR3 sequences, about 12% appearing once. The sample consisted of PBMCs, taken before TCRalphabeta/CD19-depleted stem cell transplant. Every receptor here comes from a girl aged 2 to 10 with congenital amegakaryocytic thrombocytopenia, due to receive a stem cell transplant.

On this clonotype: A much larger clone differs from this one at a single base, so this may be a read error. V gene TRBV20-1 combines with J gene TRBJ2-1, with TRBD2 matching over 10 bases. CDR1 is DFQATT, CDR2 SNEGSKA, per germline (reference sequence). Germline trimming cut 2 bases from V and 0 bases from J; bases unmatched to any gene: 7. The CDR3 runs 17 residues. CDR3 loop: CSARKLAGSGSYNEQFF. The CDR3 DNA sequence: TGCAGTGCTAGAAAACTAGCGGGATCGGGCTCCTACAATGAGCAGTTCTTC.

The rearrangement uses TRBV7-2 and TRBJ2-2; D remains unclear. The CDR3 loop spans 13 amino acids. Germline V CDR1 and CDR2: SGHTA, FQGNSA. With 8 bases removed from V and 2 bases from J, the gap between germline ends came to 9 bases. CDR3: CASADFNTGELFF. The CDR3 region has the DNA TGTGCCAGCGCCGACTTTAACACCGGGGAGCTGTTTTTT.

This clonotype has at least ten counts. This chain joins TRBV7-2 and TRBJ2-7; a possible D gene is TRBD2 (6 bases). This CDR3 contains 14 residues. The germline CDR1 and CDR2 sequences are SGHTA and FQGNSA. V lost 5 bases, J lost 0 bases, and 11 bases lay in between. The CDR3 protein is CASSPQTSSYEQYF. In nucleotides, the CDR3 is TGTGCCAGCAGCCCCCAGACTAGCTCCTACGAGCAGTACTTC.

This clonotype was detected a few times. This rearrangement joins TRBV10-3 to TRBJ2-5, with 9 bases matching TRBD2. The CDR3 runs to 16 residues. V shed 4 bases, J shed 2 bases, and the junction held 8 bases outside the gene matches. Germline CDR1 ENHRY, CDR2 SYGVKD. The CDR3 coding sequence is TGTGCCATCAGTGCACTGACTAGCGGTTTACAAGAGACCCAGTACTTC. Translated: CAISALTSGLQETQYF.

The chain joins TRBV5-1 to TRBJ2-1, with 9 bases that match TRBD2. Germline V gene lookup returns CDR1 SGHRS and CDR2 YFSETQ. The CDR3 runs to 16 residues. The trim removed 2 bases at V and 6 bases at J, leaving 9 bases unmatched. The CDR3 protein is CASSFSGRREFNEQFF. The CDR3 bases are TGCGCCAGCAGCTTTAGCGGGAGACGCGAGTTCAATGAGCAGTTCTTC.

The DNA of the CDR3 is TGCGCCAGCAGCTTGAAGGATCACGTGAGCTCCTACAATGAGCAGTTCTTC. Residues: CASSLKDHVSSYNEQFF. The V and J genes are TRBV5-1 and TRBJ2-1; D is uncertain. Germline CDR1 is SGHRS and CDR2 is YFSETQ. V dropped 1 base and J dropped 0 bases, with 14 bases sitting between them. This CDR3 comprises 17 residues.

This clonotype has ten or more counts. V and J are TRBV5-1 and TRBJ1-1; D not resolved. The germline V and J ends were trimmed by 7 bases and 1 base, with 17 bases remaining between them. Germline V lookup: CDR1 SGHRS, CDR2 YFSETQ. CDR3 size: 15 residues. In DNA form, the CDR3 reads TGCGCCAGCGGACCCCTGGCGGATTCGAACACTGAAGCTTTCTTT. Its translation is CASGPLADSNTEAFF.

This sequence joins TRBV20-1 and TRBJ2-1, with D unresolved. Germline V gene data show CDR1 as DFQATT and CDR2 as SNEGSKA (reference sequence). This CDR3 is 16 amino acids long. V lost 0 bases and J 1 base, leaving 13 bases between the germline ends. In DNA, the CDR3 is TGCAGTGCTAGAGATAGTGGCTACATTTCCTACAATGAGCAGTTCTTC. It specifies CSARDSGYISYNEQFF.

The V call is TRBV12-3 or TRBV12-4, the J call TRBJ2-7; 7 positions match TRBD1. The junction had 14 bases not matched to a gene; V was cut back by 8 bases and J by 4 bases. This CDR3 has 15 amino acids. The CDR3 loop is CASGYPGGQSYEQYF. The CDR3 DNA reads as TGTGCCAGCGGGTACCCAGGGGGACAATCATACGAGCAGTACTTC.

This clonotype was counted at least ten times. The chain recombines TRBV5-1 with TRBJ1-1; 7 positions agree with TRBD1. The germline V gene encodes CDR1 SGHRS and CDR2 YFSETQ. This CDR3 has 16 residues. V lost 0 bases and J lost 5; bases outside the gene matches: 10. The CDR3 nucleotides read TGCGCCAGCAGCTTGGGGGGGACAGCCGTTATTACTGAAGCTTTCTTT. Translated, it gives CASSLGGTAVITEAFF.

The chain combines TRBV10-1 with TRBJ2-7, with D possibly matching TRBD2 (5 bases). The V gene lost 3 bases and the J gene lost 0 bases, with 9 bases spanning the gap. Germline V gene data show CDR1 as WNHNN and CDR2 as SYGVQD (reference sequence). The length of the CDR3 is 14 residues. CDR3 residues: CASSESGISYEQYF. The CDR3 nucleotides are TGCGCCAGCAGTGAATCGGGGATCTCCTACGAGCAGTACTTC.

This clonotype was observed at least ten times. The chain joins TRBV7-8 to TRBJ2-7; unclear D gene. Germline V CDR1 and CDR2: SGHVS, FQNEAQ. With 6 bases removed from V and 2 bases from J, the gap between germline ends came to 23 bases. This CDR3 has 17 residues. The CDR3 nucleotides are TGTGCCAGCAGTCCTCCCGTTAGTGGTCCGGCGGCCTACGAGCAGTACTTC. This encodes CASSPPVSGPAAYEQYF.

The J gene is TRBJ1-3, the V gene TRBV5-4; D unclear. Germline CDR1 SGHNT, CDR2 YYREEE (reference sequence). This CDR3 contains 13 residues. V lost 5 bases to trimming and J lost 4 bases, with 10 bases between them. CDR3 sequence: CASRKGGGNTIYF. CDR3 nucleotide sequence: TGTGCCAGCAGGAAAGGTGGAGGAAACACCATATATTTT.

This clonotype was observed a handful of times. The V and J genes are TRBV28 and TRBJ2-7; D call uncertain. Between the trimmed V and J ends, which lost 5 bases and 7 bases, there was a span of 9 bases. The CDR3 totals 11 residues. Germline lookup yields CDR1 MDHEN and CDR2 SYDVKM. The CDR3 spells CASSSPREQYF. The CDR3 bases are TGTGCCAGCAGTAGTCCGCGGGAGCAGTACTTC.

This clonotype was seen ten or more times. The chain combines TRBV7-2 with TRBJ2-5, with TRBD2 matching over 11 bases. This CDR3 has 15 residues. Germline values: CDR1 SGHTA, CDR2 FQGNSA. Germline trimming cut 7 bases from V and 4 bases from J; bases unmatched to any gene: 8. In nucleotides, the CDR3 is TGTGCCAGCACCGGGACTAGCGGTGTGTCAGAGACCCAGTACTTC. This codes for CASTGTSGVSETQYF.

V and J are TRBV20-1 and TRBJ2-1, with D perhaps TRBD2 (6 bases). This CDR3 contains 13 residues. CDR1 and CDR2 (germline): DFQATT, SNEGSKA (reference sequence). V dropped 6 bases and J dropped 6 bases, with 15 bases sitting between them. CDR3: CSASKTSPNEQFF. CDR3 DNA sequence: TGCAGTGCATCTAAGACTAGTCCCAATGAGCAGTTCTTC.

This clonotype has more than one count but fewer than ten. This rearrangement joins TRBV7-8 to TRBJ2-3; D assignment may be TRBD1 or TRBD2 (5 bases each). Trimming cost V 5 bases and J 2 bases, with 14 bases left between them. CDR3 size: 15 residues. CDR1 and CDR2 (germline): SGHVS, FQNEAQ. The CDR3 protein is CASSDRDANTDTQYF. The CDR3 DNA reads TGTGCCAGCAGCGACCGGGACGCTAACACAGATACGCAGTATTTT.

V and J are TRBV7-8 and TRBJ2-7; 9 bases line up with TRBD2. V lost 1 base, J lost 2 bases, and 9 bases stayed unmatched. The CDR3 sequence is 17 residues long. Germline V gene data show CDR1 as SGHVS and CDR2 as FQNEAQ. This CDR3 is CASSLVAGGSGPYEQYF. The DNA of the CDR3 is TGTGCCAGCAGCTTAGTTGCGGGGGGGAGCGGTCCCTACGAGCAGTACTTC.

V is TRBV7-8 and J is TRBJ1-5; the D gene is possibly TRBD1 (5 bases). This CDR3 contains 18 residues. Germline lookup yields CDR1 SGHVS and CDR2 FQNEAQ. V gave up 1 base and J gave up 0 bases, with 16 bases separating them. The CDR3 DNA sequence: TGTGCCAGCAGCTTAGAAGAGGGGTCACTCTATAGCAATCAGCCCCAGCATTTT. Translated: CASSLEEGSLYSNQPQHF.

This clonotype was observed at least ten times. The chain combines TRBV7-6 with TRBJ2-3; unclear D gene. Germline V gene data show CDR1 as SGHVS and CDR2 as FNYEAQ. CDR3 size: 16 residues. The V end lost 1 base, the J end lost 2 bases, and 13 bases lay between the germline ends. CDR3 bases: TGTGCCAGCAGCTTAGGTGTAGGTGACAACACAGATACGCAGTATTTT. Protein sequence: CASSLGVGDNTDTQYF.

This clonotype was picked up many times. V usage is TRBV29-1 and J usage is TRBJ2-6, with no clear D. The length of the CDR3 is 13 residues. The germline gives CDR1 SQVTM, CDR2 ANQGSEA. The V and J ends lost 2 bases and 6 bases respectively, with 8 bases between them. The CDR3 DNA reads TGCAGCGTTGAAAGTGTTGAGGCCAACGTCCTGACTTTC. Encoded protein: CSVESVEANVLTF. Complete variable domain (other parts from reference TRBV29-1 and TRBJ2-6): SAVISQKPSRDICQRGTSLTIQCQVDSQVTMMFWYRQQPGQSLTLIATANQGSEATYESGFVIDKFPISRPNLTFSTLTVSNMSPEDSSIYLCSVESVEANVLTFGAGSRLTVL.

This clonotype has a count of ten or more. The chain joins TRBV20-1 to TRBJ1-3, with a tentative D call TRBD1 (6 bases). Germline V gene sequence: CDR1 DFQATT, CDR2 SNEGSKA (reference sequence). The CDR3 spans 15 residues. With 0 bases removed from V and 2 bases from J, the gap between germline ends came to 11 bases. Here the CDR3 DNA reads TGCAGTGCTAGAGATCACCGGGGGCCTGGAAACACCATATATTTT. Its protein is CSARDHRGPGNTIYF.

This clonotype was counted ten times or more. The V and J genes are TRBV6-5 and TRBJ2-7; the match to TRBD2 covers 10 bases. This CDR3 comprises 15 residues. Looked up from germline, CDR1 is MNHEY and CDR2 is SVGAGI. Trimming at V came to 4 bases and at J to 4 bases, leaving 7 bases not matched to a gene. As DNA, the CDR3 is TGTGCCAGCAGTTCTCTAGGGACTAGCGTTTACGAGCAGTACTTC. Translation gives CASSSLGTSVYEQYF.

This clonotype was observed many times. The V gene is TRBV2, the J gene TRBJ2-1, with TRBD2 matching over 13 bases. The V and J ends lost 4 bases and 8 bases, in that order; junction bases with no gene match: 14. The V gene's germline CDR1 is SNHLY and CDR2 FYNNEI. The CDR3 length is 18 residues. In DNA, the CDR3 is TGTGCCAGCAGTGGCCCTTCTACTAGCGGGAGGGCCCTGCATGAGCAGTTCTTC. The encoded protein is CASSGPSTSGRALHEQFF.

The CDR3 sequence: CASSWGQSGELFF. The CDR3, as DNA: TGTGCCAGCAGCTGGGGACAAAGCGGGGAGCTGTTTTTT. This chain uses TRBV5-6 with TRBJ2-2, with TRBD1 as a possible D gene (6 bases). The V end lost 3 bases, the J end lost 7 bases, and 10 bases lay between the germline ends. This CDR3 is built from 13 residues. CDR1 SGHDT and CDR2 YYEEEE come from the germline V gene.

The V gene is TRBV7-9, the J gene TRBJ2-7, with 10 positions matching TRBD2. The CDR3 contains 13 residues. Trimming cost V 5 bases and J 12 bases; bases outside gene matches: 10. The germline V gene has CDR1 SEHNR and CDR2 FQNEAQ (reference sequence). CDR3 DNA: TGTGCCAGCAGCCATCCTCTAGCGGGAGAGGTGTACTTC. Its translation: CASSHPLAGEVYF.

This clonotype has a count of ten or more. The chain carries TRBV5-6 and TRBJ2-7, with 7 bases fitting TRBD1. The CDR3 length is 14 residues. The germline CDR1 and CDR2 sequences are SGHDT and YYEEEE. V lost 5 bases, J lost 1 base, and 6 bases stayed unmatched. DNA of the CDR3: TGTGCCAGCAGGGAGAGGGGACAGTCCTACGAGCAGTACTTC. Its protein product is CASRERGQSYEQYF.

The table lists this clonotype with many counts. The chain employs TRBV25-1 and TRBJ2-1, with no clear D. V was cut by 11 bases and J by 4 bases, with 24 bases left in between. The germline V gene has CDR1 MGHDK and CDR2 SYGVNS. The CDR3 is 16 amino acids. The CDR3 region is CALLEPCPIFYNEQFF. The DNA of the CDR3 is TGTGCCCTTTTAGAACCATGTCCTATATTTTACAATGAGCAGTTCTTC.

The table lists this clonotype with many counts. The chain employs TRBV4-1 and TRBJ1-2; D not certain. The CDR3 is 15 amino acids. CDR1 is MGHRA, CDR2 YSYEKL, per germline. V shed 3 bases and J shed 2 bases, with 13 bases lying between them. The CDR3 protein is CASSHRGGRNYGYTF. The CDR3, as DNA: TGCGCCAGCAGCCACCGGGGAGGCAGGAACTATGGCTACACCTTC.

Ten or more counts support this clonotype. This chain links TRBV12-3 or TRBV12-4 with TRBJ2-1; TRBD2 matches 12 bases. This CDR3 has 18 residues. V dropped 1 base and J dropped 4; count of bases not matched to a gene: 8. CDR3 amino acids: CASSLGLAGGPGYNEQFF. CDR3 nucleotide sequence: TGTGCCAGCAGTTTAGGGCTAGCGGGAGGGCCCGGGTACAATGAGCAGTTCTTC.